This TCR beta chain derives from a study of CD8+CD57+ T cells in acquired aplastic anemia. As for the study in general: Mean yield of DNA from sorted CD4+ and CD8+ cells was 3 to 3.5 ug. Some 9.9 million reads, on average, were obtained for CD4+ cells from healthy donors. Regarding the study as a whole: Overlapping CD8+ CDR3 repertoires of patients and controls contained under 35 shared sequences. Patients versus controls showed no significant CD8+ Simpson's diversity difference.

Genomic DNA served as template for TCR beta VDJ and CDR3 profiling. TCRdb recomputed calls from the reads with MiXCR, one row per CDR3 protein. The repertoire includes about 220,000 distinct CDR3 sequences, 34% of them detected once, and 1.1% sits in the top ten. In this sample, this clonotype turned up many times. Its target is not known. The CDR3 runs to 14 residues. CDR1 KGHDR and CDR2 SFDVKD come from the germline V gene. V lost 9 bases to trimming and J lost 1 base, with 14 bases between them. Input material: sorted CD4+, CD8+, or CD8+CD57+ T cells (not recorded which) from PBMCs. This chain connects TRBV24-1 to TRBJ1-1; D not certain. This receptor was identified in a human donor in good health, serving as a control. The CDR3 here is CATRSASSNTEAFF. The CDR3 coding sequence is TGTGCCACCCGGTCGGCCTCCTCGAACACTGAAGCTTTCTTT.